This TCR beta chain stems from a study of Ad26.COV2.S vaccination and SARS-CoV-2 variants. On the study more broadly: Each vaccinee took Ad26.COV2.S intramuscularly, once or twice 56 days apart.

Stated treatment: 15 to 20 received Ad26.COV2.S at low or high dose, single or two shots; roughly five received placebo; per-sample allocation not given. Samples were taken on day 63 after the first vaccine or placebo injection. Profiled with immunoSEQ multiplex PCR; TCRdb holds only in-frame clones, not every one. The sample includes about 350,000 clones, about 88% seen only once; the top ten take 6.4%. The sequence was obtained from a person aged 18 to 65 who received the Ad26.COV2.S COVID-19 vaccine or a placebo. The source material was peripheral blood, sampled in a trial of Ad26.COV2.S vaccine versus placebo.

CDR3 in amino acids: CASSYGRKLSGKAFF. In DNA, the CDR3 is TGTGCCAGCAGTTACGGTAGAAAGTTGTCGGGCAAAGCTTTCTTT. V gene TRBV6-7 combines with J gene TRBJ1-1; no firm D call. TRBV6-7 is given ORF status, its function remaining uncertain. The CDR3 spans 15 residues. Trimming left V 2 bases short and J 9 bases short, with 19 bases between.